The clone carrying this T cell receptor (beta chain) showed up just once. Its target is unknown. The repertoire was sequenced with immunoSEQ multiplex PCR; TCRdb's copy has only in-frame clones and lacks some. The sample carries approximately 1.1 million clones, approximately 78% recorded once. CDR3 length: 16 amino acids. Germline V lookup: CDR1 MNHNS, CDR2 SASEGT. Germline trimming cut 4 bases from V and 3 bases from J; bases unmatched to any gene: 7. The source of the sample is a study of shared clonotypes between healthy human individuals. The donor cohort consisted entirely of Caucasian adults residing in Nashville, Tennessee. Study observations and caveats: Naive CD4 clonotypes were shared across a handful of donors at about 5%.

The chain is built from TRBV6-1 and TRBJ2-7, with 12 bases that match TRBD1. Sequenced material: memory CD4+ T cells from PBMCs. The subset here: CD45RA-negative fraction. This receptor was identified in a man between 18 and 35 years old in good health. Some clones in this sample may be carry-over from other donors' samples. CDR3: CASSVSGTGGVYEQYF. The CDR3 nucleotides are TGTGCCAGCAGTGTCTCCGGGACAGGGGGCGTCTACGAGCAGTACTTC.